This T cell receptor beta chain appears in the sequencing data of a study of cytomegalovirus exposure and HLA in healthy donors. Study results and caveats: The listing of approximately 160 TCR beta chains classed them as cytomegalovirus-associated. Among the CMV-associated chains, three were confirmed in vitro as specific for CMV antigens. First-cohort TCR clusters tended to co-occur in the 95 to 150 validation repertoires, a later analysis found. Most TCRs appeared rarely, but some public TCRs recurred in many donors.

The protocol was immunoSEQ multiplex PCR, while the TCRdb copy is restricted to in-frame clones and leaves out a portion. The table shows fewer than 85,000 clones, with roughly 95% occurring only once. Germline CDR1 and CDR2: MNHEY and SVGAGI. V was shortened by 0 bases and J by 3 bases, with 5 bases between the two germline ends. The CDR3 sequence is 13 residues long. As for this clone: Its antigen is undetermined.

Source material: PBMCs. This TCR derives from a woman aged 18-29 years in good health and CMV-seronegative. V gene TRBV6-5 combines with J gene TRBJ1-2; unclear D gene. The DNA for the CDR3 is TGTGCCAGCAGTTACTCCGGGGACTATGGCTACACCTTC. It encodes CASSYSGDYGYTF.